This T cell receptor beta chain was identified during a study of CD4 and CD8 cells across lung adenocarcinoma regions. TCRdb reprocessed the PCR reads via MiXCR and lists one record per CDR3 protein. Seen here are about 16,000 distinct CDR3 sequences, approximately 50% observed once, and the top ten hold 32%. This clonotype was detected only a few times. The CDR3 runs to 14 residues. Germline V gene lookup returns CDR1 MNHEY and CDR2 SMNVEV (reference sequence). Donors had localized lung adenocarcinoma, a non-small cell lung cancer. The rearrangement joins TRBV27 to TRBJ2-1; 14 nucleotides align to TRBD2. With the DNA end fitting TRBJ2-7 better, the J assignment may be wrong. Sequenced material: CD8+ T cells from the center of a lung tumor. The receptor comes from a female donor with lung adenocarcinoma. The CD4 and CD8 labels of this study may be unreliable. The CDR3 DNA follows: TGTGCCAGCAGTGGGACTAGCGGGGGCTACGAGCAGTACTTC. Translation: CASSGTSGGYEQYF.